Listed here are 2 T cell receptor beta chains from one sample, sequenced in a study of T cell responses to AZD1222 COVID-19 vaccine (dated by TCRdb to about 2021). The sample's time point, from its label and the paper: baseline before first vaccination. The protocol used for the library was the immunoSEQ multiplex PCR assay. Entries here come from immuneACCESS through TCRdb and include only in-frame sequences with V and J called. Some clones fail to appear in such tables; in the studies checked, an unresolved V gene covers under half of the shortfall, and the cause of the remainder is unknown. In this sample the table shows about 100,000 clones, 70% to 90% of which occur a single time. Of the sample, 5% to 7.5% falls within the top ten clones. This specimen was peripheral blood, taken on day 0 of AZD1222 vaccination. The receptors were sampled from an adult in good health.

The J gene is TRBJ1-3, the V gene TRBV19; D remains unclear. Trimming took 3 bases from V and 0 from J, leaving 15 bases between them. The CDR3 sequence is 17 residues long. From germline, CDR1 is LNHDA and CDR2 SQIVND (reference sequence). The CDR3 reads CASSMTGSLISGNTIYF. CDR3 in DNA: TGTGCCAGTAGTATGACCGGGAGTCTAATCTCTGGAAACACCATATATTTT.

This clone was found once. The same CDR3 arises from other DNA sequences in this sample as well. CDR3 DNA: TGCAGCGTTGAGGGACTAGCGGGAGTAAATGAGCAGTTCTTC. Translation gives CSVEGLAGVNEQFF. The rearrangement uses TRBV29-1 and TRBJ2-1, with 14 bases matching TRBD2. Losses at the gene ends were 3 bases for V and 7 bases for J; bases not matched to a gene: 2. The CDR3 consists of 14 residues. The germline V gene has CDR1 SQVTM and CDR2 ANQGSEA.